Listed below are T cell receptor beta chains from one sample, sequenced in a study of OX40 agonist ivuxolimab in advanced cancers. Method: immunoSEQ multiplex PCR; TCRdb's copy keeps in-frame clones and lacks some. The sample has approximately 52,000 clones, approximately 84% seen once; the top ten hold 1% to 1.3%. The source material was CD4+ or CD8+ T cells sorted from blood, sampled in a trial of the OX40 agonist ivuxolimab. These receptors all stem from an adult with an advanced solid tumor such as melanoma, head and neck, liver or kidney cancer. CDR3s include the opening cysteine and the closing phenylalanine or tryptophan.

J,V,CDR3
TRBJ2-2,TRBV7-3,CASSGRTGELFF
TRBJ2-1,TRBV9,CASSAQGNSYNEQFF
TRBJ2-1,TRBV9,CASSPLAPSGGYSNEQFF
TRBJ1-2,TRBV20-1,CSARDLVGYTF
TRBJ2-7,TRBV7-2,CASSLGDLGLSEQYF
TRBJ2-7,TRBV21-1,CASSYGQGRDEQYF
TRBJ2-5,TRBV7-3,CASSASGRAGGETQYF
TRBJ2-5,TRBV27,CASSLYQGTQYF
TRBJ2-3,TRBV9,CASSGTSGRLWADTQYF
TRBJ2-2,TRBV5-4,CASSPTGPNTGELFF
TRBJ2-5,TRBV7-9,CASSLSAAQETQYF
TRBJ2-6,TRBV7-8,CASSFTSGTGLSGANVLTF
TRBJ2-3,TRBV30,CAWSASFGSGTQYF
TRBJ1-5,TRBV28,CATFRDQPQHF
TRBJ2-1,TRBV9,CASSGLAGVNEQFF
TRBJ1-1,TRBV18,CASSRGPSLEAFF
TRBJ2-1,TRBV10-3,CAITATETYNEQFF
TRBJ2-1,TRBV9,CASSSRTSGSGNEQFF
TRBJ1-5,TRBV6-5,CASSSPARDQPQHF
TRBJ2-3,TRBV20-1,CSARNTDTQYF
TRBJ2-2,TRBV9,CASSVVSSGETGELFF
TRBJ2-5,TRBV25-1,CASSDPRGEQTQYF